This T cell receptor beta chain was recovered during a study of blood T cell repertoires in COVID-19. The overall study: From T cells, B-cell-depleted T cells, or PBMCs came the material, which was cDNA or gDNA.

The V end lost 4 bases, the J end lost 0 bases, and 9 bases lay between the germline ends. The V gene's germline CDR1 is SGHAT and CDR2 FQNNGV. The CDR3 totals 15 residues. Sequencing used immunoSEQ multiplex PCR; TCRdb keeps in-frame clones, though not all of them. The profile shows roughly 180,000 clones, about four fifths of them singletons. Input material: peripheral blood. This TCR was sampled from a man in his forties who had recovered from COVID-19. The chain is built from TRBV11-2 and TRBJ2-2; no clear D. In nucleotides, the CDR3 is TGTGCCAGCAGCTCTCTAAACGCGAACACCGGGGAGCTGTTTTTT. It codes for CASSSLNANTGELFF.